The 10 T cell receptor beta chains reported below all come from one sample, sequenced in a study of shared clonotypes between healthy human individuals. The repertoire was sequenced with immunoSEQ multiplex PCR; TCRdb's copy has only in-frame clones and lacks some. This repertoire shows roughly 380,000 clones, about 96% found once; its top ten account for approximately 0.3%. Sequencing was carried out using memory CD8+ T cells sorted from blood. Sample subset: CD45RO+ cells pooled with CCR7-negative TemRA cells. These TCRs come from a man younger than 40 in good health.

The genes are TRBV9 and TRBJ1-2, with no clear D. Germline-derived CDR1 and CDR2 are SGDLS and YYNGEE. This CDR3 spans 13 amino acids. V shed 0 bases and J shed 0 bases, with 3 bases lying between them. CDR3 loop: CASSVGSNYGYTF. The CDR3 DNA reads TGTGCCAGCAGCGTAGGATCTAACTATGGCTACACCTTC.

This clone was observed a handful of times. CDR3 coding DNA: TGTGCCAGCAGTGGGGAGGTAGTCACTGAAGCTTTCTTT. It encodes CASSGEVVTEAFF. V gene TRBV2 combines with J gene TRBJ1-1; D call uncertain. The CDR3 spans 13 residues. Trimming removed 4 bases at V and 4 bases at J, with 10 bases between. Germline V lookup: CDR1 SNHLY, CDR2 FYNNEI.

The chain uses TRBV2 and TRBJ1-5, with 8 bases matching TRBD1. Trimming cost V 0 bases and J 1 base; bases outside gene matches: 2. From germline, CDR1 is SNHLY and CDR2 FYNNEI. The CDR3 runs 16 residues. CDR3 DNA sequence: TGTGCCAGCAGTGAAGCGCGACAGGGGAGCAATCAGCCCCAGCATTTT. It codes for CASSEARQGSNQPQHF. The variable domain in full, completed from reference TRBV2 and TRBJ1-5, reads EPEVTQTPSHQVTQMGQEVILRCVPISNHLYFYWYRQILGQKVEFLVSFYNNEISEKSEIFDDQFSVERPDGSNFTLKIRSTKLEDSAMYFCASSEARQGSNQPQHFGDGTRLSIL.

V is TRBV28 and J is TRBJ2-2, with D possibly being TRBD1 or TRBD2 (6 bases each). Germline lookup yields CDR1 MDHEN and CDR2 SYDVKM. V gave up 10 bases and J gave up 6 bases, with 21 bases separating them. The CDR3 covers 15 residues. The CDR3 is CATLRGRGLSGELFF. The CDR3 nucleotides are TGTGCCACGTTGCGCGGCAGGGGACTTTCCGGGGAGCTGTTTTTT.

The CDR3 bases are TGTGCCAGCAGCGTGATAATACAGGGTCTGTCCGGCTACACCTTC. It codes for CASSVIIQGLSGYTF. V and J are TRBV5-5 and TRBJ1-2, with D maybe TRBD1 (6 bases). Germline CDR1 reads SGHKS; CDR2 reads YYEKEE (reference sequence). This CDR3 is 15 amino acids long. The ends were cut back, 4 bases at V and 8 bases at J, with 21 bases in the middle. Full variable domain (outside the CDR3, taken from reference TRBV5-5 and TRBJ1-2): DAGVTQSPTHLIKTRGQQVTLRCSPISGHKSVSWYQQVLGQGPQFIFQYYEKEERGRGNFPDRFSARQFPNYSSELNVNALLLGDSALYLCASSVIIQGLSGYTFGSGTRLTVV.

The V call is TRBV30, the J call TRBJ2-6; TRBD1 matches at 7 bases. Germline V gene sequence: CDR1 GTSNPN, CDR2 SVGIG (reference sequence). The CDR3 has 13 residues. V was clipped by 4 bases and J by 3 bases; unmatched bases: 0. CDR3 DNA sequence: TGTGCCTGGACAGGGGGTGGGGCCAACGTCCTGACTTTC. Amino acid sequence: CAWTGGGANVLTF.

The V gene is TRBV19, the J gene TRBJ2-1; no clear D gene. Trimming took 4 bases from V and 4 from J, leaving 8 bases between them. The CDR3 loop spans 13 amino acids. Germline values: CDR1 LNHDA, CDR2 SQIVND (reference sequence). CDR3 region: CASSTPGYNEQFF. In DNA, the CDR3 is TGTGCCAGTAGTACCCCCGGGTACAATGAGCAGTTCTTC. The complete variable domain, with remaining parts taken from reference TRBV19 and TRBJ2-1, reads DGGITQSPKYLFRKEGQNVTLSCEQNLNHDAMYWYRQDPGQGLRLIYYSQIVNDFQKGDIAEGYSVSREKKESFPLTVTSAQKNPTAFYLCASSTPGYNEQFFGPGTRLTVL.

V and J are TRBV5-1 and TRBJ2-3; no firm D call. The CDR3 length is 14 residues. Per the germline V gene, CDR1 is SGHRS and CDR2 is YFSETQ. Trimming cost V 4 bases and J 0 bases, with 9 bases left between them. Written as DNA, the CDR3 is TGCGCCAGCAGCCGACTCCGTAGCACAGATACGCAGTATTTT. Translation: CASSRLRSTDTQYF.

This chain uses TRBV10-3 with TRBJ2-7; TRBD2 matches 12 bases. Germline CDR1 ENHRY, CDR2 SYGVKD. V was pared by 5 bases and J by 3 bases, with 14 bases of the junction left unmatched. This CDR3 is built from 18 residues. CDR3 in DNA: TGTGCCATCAGTCCCGGGACAGATACTAGCGGGAGGAACTACGAGCAGTACTTC. Protein sequence: CAISPGTDTSGRNYEQYF.

This CDR3 is CASSVGGSGINEQFF. The CDR3 DNA sequence: TGTGCCAGCAGCGTAGGAGGTAGCGGGATAAATGAGCAGTTCTTC. This chain links TRBV9 with TRBJ2-1; TRBD2 agrees at 8 bases. The ends lost 0 bases at V and 7 bases at J; junction bases unmatched: 6. Germline V gives CDR1 SGDLS, CDR2 YYNGEE. CDR3 length equals 15 residues.